This section outlines one T cell receptor (beta chain) sequence together with its context. This sample was taken from a study of T cell changes during pregnancy in multiple sclerosis. The data were produced by immunoSEQ multiplex PCR, yet TCRdb's version contains in-frame clones alone and is incomplete. The sample contains roughly 15,000 clones, 84% of which appear only once. Trimming took 3 bases from V and 4 from J, leaving 15 bases between them. Germline lookup yields CDR1 SNHLY and CDR2 FYNNEI. This CDR3 has 15 amino acids. The chain carries TRBV2 and TRBJ1-2; tentative D call: TRBD1 (6 bases). This TCR came from a female donor in good health, enrolled as a control in a pregnancy study. The specimen comprised CD8+ T cells from peripheral blood mononuclear cells, sampled in the third trimester of pregnancy. This CDR3 reads CASSEGQGIAYGYTF. CDR3 bases: TGTGCCAGCAGTGAGGGGCAGGGGATTGCCTATGGCTACACCTTC.